This T cell receptor (beta chain) originates from a study of T cell changes during pregnancy in multiple sclerosis. Clones were read by immunoSEQ multiplex PCR, and TCRdb kept only the in-frame ones, dropping some. The sample shows around 77,000 clones, roughly 91% of them seen only once. The germline CDR1 and CDR2 sequences are MDHEN and SYDVKM. The V and J ends lost 7 bases and 1 base respectively, with 16 bases between them. There are 15 residues in the CDR3. The source of this sequence is a female donor in good health, enrolled as a control in a pregnancy study. Sequencing used peripheral blood, obtained in the third trimester of pregnancy. The V gene is TRBV28, the J gene TRBJ2-5; weak D call: TRBD1 (6 bases). Written as DNA, the CDR3 is TGTGCCAGCACCAAGCAGGGGTTTGGCCAAGAGACCCAGTACTTC. Residues: CASTKQGFGQETQYF.